This entry describes one TCR beta chain. The clone's antigen remains unknown. The record has no base qualities; no much larger clone is one base away. The entry originates in a study of T cell repertoires in cytomegalovirus infection (dated by TCRdb to about 2019). For the wider study: The peptide stimulations were aimed at well-studied HLA-B-restricted epitopes as well as recently identified HLA-C-restricted CMV epitopes, whose presentation resists viral immunomodulation. Donor HLA type was relevant to the analysis, because carriage of CMV infection together with the matching HLA type was indicated by public TCR beta signatures.

Based on the germline V gene, the CDR1 and CDR2 sequences are MGHRA and YSYEKL. Cut back by 3 bases and 5 bases, the V and J ends lie 13 bases apart. Its CDR3 holds 14 amino acids, cysteine through phenylalanine. Only CDR3 DNA remains: 42 bases, in frame from the first base. The treatment or condition label here, explained by the study, means: in vitro stimulation with specific CMV peptide epitopes to enrich CMV-specific T cells. The full study reports these points: In the ex vivo response, HLA-C-restricted CMV-specific TCR beta clonotypes were dominant, and in two of eight donors the single most frequent clonotype came from this HLA-C-restricted group. Cumulative frequency of public TCR beta family members discriminated carriers of CMV infection plus the relevant HLA type in this cohort and an independent approximately 350-donor cohort.

The sample was run on an Illumina HiSeq 1500. TCRdb cleaned the public reads at Q25 with fastp, built clones with MiXCR and kept in-frame beta chains. Rows are combined by CDR3 protein, so each entry shows the most common genes and DNA. For this sample there are about 480,000 distinct CDR3 sequences; roughly a third appear just once. The biggest ten clones account for about 17% of the sample. The sample consisted of cultured PBMCs, taken from culture after CMV antigen stimulation. The chain is made from TRBV4-1 and TRBJ2-5; tentative D gene TRBD2, with 6 bases matching. The source is a human donor in good health (CMV status not recorded). Some clones in this sample may be carry-over from other donors' samples. In nucleotide form, the sequence is TGCGCCAGCAGCCAGCCAGCGGGCGGGGAGACCCAGTACTTC. Translated, this is CASSQPAGGETQYF.